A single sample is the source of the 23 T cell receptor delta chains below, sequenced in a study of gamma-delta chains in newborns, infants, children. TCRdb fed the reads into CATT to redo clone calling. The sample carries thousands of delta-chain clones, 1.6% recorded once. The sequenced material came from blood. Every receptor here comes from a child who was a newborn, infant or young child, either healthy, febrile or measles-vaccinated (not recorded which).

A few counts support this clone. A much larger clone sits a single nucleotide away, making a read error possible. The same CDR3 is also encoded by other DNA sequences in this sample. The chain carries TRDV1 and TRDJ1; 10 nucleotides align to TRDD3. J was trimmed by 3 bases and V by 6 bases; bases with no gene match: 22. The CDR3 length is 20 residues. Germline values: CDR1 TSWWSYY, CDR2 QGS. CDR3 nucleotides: TGTGCTCTTGGAGACCCCACGTTTACTGGGGGATCCCCGTATGCCGATAAACTCATCTTT. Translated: CALGDPTFTGGSPYADKLIF.

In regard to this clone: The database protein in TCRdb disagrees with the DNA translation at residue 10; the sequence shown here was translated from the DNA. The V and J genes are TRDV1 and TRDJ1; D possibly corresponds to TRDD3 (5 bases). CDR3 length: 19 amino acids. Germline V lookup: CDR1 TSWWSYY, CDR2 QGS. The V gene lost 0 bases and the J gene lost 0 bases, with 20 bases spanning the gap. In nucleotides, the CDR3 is TGTGCTCTTGGGGAACTGACACGGGGGGTACGCAGATACACCGATAAACTCATCTTT. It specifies CALGELTRGVRRYTDKLIF.

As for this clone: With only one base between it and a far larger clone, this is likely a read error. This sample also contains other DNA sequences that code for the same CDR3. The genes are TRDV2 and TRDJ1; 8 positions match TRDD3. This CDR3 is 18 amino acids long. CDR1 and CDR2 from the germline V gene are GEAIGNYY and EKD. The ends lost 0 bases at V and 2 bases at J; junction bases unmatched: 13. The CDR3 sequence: CACDTLSAGGPYTDKLIF. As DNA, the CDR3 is TGTGCCTGTGACACCCTCTCGGCTGGGGGACCTTATACCGATAAACTCATCTTT.

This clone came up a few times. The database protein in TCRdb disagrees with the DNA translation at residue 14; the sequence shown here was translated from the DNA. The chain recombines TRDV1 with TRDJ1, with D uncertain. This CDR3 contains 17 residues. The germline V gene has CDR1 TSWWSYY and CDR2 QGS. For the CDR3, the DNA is TGTGCTCTTGGGGGACGGGGTACGGCCCGGGCGGCCGATAGACTCATCTTT. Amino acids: CALGGRGTARAADRLIF.

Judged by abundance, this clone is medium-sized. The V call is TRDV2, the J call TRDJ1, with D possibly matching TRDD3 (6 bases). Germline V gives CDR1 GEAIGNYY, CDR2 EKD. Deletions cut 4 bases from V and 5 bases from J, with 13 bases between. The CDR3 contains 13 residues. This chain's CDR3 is CACDRGDQDKLIF. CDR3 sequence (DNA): TGTGCCTGTGATAGGGGGGACCAAGATAAACTCATCTTT.

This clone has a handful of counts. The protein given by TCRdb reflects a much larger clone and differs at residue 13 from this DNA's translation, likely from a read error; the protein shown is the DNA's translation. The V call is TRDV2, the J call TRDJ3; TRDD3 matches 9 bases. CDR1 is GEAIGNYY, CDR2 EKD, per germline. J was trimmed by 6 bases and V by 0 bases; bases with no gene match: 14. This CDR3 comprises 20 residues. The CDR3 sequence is CACDTVLLGDHVLDTRQMFF. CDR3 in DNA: TGTGCCTGTGACACCGTCCTACTGGGGGACCACGTTTTGGACACCCGACAGATGTTTTTC.

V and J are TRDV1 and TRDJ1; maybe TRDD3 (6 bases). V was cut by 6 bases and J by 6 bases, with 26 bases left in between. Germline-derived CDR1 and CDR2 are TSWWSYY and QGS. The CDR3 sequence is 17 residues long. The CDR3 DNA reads TGTGCTCTTGGTGGAGGACCCCTTGGTACTGGGATTTATAAACTCATCTTT. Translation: CALGGGPLGTGIYKLIF.

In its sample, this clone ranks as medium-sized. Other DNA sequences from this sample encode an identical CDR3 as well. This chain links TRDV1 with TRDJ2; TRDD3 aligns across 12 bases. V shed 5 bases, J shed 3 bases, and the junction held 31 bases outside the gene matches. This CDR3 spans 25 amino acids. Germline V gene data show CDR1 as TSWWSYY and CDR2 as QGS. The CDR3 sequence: CALGFVSWGIRSSTQAKGLTAQLFF. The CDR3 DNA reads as TGTGCTCTTGGGTTCGTCTCCTGGGGGATACGCTCCTCAACCCAAGCCAAGGGTCTGACAGCACAACTCTTCTTT.

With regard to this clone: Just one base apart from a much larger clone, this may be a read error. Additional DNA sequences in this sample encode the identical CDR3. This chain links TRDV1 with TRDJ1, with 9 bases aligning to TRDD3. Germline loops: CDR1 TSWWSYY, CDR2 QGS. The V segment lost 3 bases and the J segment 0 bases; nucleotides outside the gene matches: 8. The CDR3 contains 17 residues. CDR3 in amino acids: CALGELVYWGNTDKLIF. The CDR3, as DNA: TGTGCTCTTGGGGAGCTAGTGTACTGGGGGAACACCGATAAACTCATCTTT.

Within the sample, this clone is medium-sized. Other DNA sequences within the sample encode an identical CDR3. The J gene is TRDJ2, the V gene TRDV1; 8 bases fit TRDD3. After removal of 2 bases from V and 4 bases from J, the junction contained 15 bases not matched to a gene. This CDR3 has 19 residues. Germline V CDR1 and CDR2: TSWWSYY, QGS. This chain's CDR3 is CALGEMPRPWGIGTAQLFF. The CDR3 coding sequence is TGTGCTCTTGGGGAAATGCCCCGTCCTTGGGGGATTGGGACAGCACAACTCTTCTTT.

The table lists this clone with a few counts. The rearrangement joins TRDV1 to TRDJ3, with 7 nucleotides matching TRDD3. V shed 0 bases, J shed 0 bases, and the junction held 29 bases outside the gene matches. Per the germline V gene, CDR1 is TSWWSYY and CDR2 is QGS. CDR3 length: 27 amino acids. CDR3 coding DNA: TGTGCTCTTGGGGAACTAGAGGGTCCTCTTTCCTGTAACTGGGGACCGTTGGCCTCCTGGGACACCCGACAGATGTTTTTC. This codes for CALGELEGPLSCNWGPLASWDTRQMFF.

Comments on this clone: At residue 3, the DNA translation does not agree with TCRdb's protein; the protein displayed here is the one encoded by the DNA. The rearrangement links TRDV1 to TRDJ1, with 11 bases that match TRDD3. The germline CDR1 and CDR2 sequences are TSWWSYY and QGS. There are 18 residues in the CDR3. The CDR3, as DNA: TGTGCTCCTGGGGTCAAACTGGGGGATAAATCGCCACGGGATAAACTCATCTTT. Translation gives CAPGVKLGDKSPRDKLIF.

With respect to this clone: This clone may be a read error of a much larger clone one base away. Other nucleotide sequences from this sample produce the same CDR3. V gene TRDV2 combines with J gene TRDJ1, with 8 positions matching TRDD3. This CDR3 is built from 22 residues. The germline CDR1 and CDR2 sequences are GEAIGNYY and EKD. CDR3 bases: TGTGCCGGCGTAGTGGTCCCTATCGCTCCTACTGGGGGTCTACCGTACACCGATAAGCTCATCTTT. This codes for CAGVVVPIAPTGGLPYTDKLIF.

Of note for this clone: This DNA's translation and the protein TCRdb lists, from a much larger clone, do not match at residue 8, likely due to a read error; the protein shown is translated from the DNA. CDR3 sequence reads: CACDNTRWMESTDKLIF. The CDR3 bases are TGTGCCTGTGACAATACCCGGTGGATGGAGAGTACCGATAAACTCATCTTT. V usage is TRDV2 and J usage is TRDJ1; D not resolved. Germline CDR1 is GEAIGNYY and CDR2 is EKD. V dropped 2 bases and J dropped 2 bases, with 20 bases sitting between them. The CDR3 covers 17 residues.

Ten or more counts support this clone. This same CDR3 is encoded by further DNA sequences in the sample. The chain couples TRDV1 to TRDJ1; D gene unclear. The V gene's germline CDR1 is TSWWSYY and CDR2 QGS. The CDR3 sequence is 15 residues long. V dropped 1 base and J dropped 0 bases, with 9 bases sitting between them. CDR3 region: CALGEPQKYTDKLIF. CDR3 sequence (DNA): TGTGCTCTTGGGGAACCGCAGAAGTACACCGATAAACTCATCTTT.

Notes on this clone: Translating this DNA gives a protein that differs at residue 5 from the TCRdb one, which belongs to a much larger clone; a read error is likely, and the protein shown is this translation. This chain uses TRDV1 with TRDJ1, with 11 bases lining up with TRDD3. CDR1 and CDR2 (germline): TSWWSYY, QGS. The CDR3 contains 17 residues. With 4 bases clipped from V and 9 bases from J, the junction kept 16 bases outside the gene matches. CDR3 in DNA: TGTGCTCTTGGGGGCTCATTCCCCGTACTGGGGGATAAAGAACTCATCTTT. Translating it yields CALGGSFPVLGDKELIF.

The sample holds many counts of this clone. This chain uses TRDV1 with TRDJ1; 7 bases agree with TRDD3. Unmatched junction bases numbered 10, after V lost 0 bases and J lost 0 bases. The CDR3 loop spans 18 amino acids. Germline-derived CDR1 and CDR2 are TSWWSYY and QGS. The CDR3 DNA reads TGTGCTCTTGGGGAACTAACGGGGGGATCGTTGTACACCGATAAACTCATCTTT. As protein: CALGELTGGSLYTDKLIF.

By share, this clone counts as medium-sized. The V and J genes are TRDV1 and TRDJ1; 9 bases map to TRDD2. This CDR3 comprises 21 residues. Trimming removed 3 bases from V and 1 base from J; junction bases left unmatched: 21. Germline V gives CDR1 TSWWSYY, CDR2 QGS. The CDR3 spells CALGDAGLPTLLWGFTDKLIF. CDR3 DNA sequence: TGTGCTCTTGGGGACGCCGGCCTTCCTACTCTTTTATGGGGGTTCACCGATAAACTCATCTTT.

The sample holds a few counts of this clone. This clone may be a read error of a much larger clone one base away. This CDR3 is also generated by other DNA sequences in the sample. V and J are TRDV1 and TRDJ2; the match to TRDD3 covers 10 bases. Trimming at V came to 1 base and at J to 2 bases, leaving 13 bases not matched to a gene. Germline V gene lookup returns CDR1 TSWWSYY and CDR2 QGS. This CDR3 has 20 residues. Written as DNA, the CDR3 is TGTGCTCTTGGGGAACGTATCCTGCGGGGGATACGAAGCTTGACAGCACAACTCTTCTTT. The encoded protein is CALGERILRGIRSLTAQLFF.

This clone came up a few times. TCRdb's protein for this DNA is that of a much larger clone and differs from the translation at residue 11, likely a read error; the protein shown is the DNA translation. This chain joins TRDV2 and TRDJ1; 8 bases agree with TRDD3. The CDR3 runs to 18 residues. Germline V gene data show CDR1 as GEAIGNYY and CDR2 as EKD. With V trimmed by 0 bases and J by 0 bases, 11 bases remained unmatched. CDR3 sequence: CACDTSYWGPEYTDKLIF. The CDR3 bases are TGTGCCTGTGACACCTCGTACTGGGGGCCCGAGTACACCGATAAACTCATCTTT.

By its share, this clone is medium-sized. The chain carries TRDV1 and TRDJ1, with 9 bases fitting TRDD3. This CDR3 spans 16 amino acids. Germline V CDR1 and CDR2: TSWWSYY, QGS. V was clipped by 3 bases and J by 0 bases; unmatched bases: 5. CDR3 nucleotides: TGTGCTCTTGGGGATCACTGGGGGAGATACACCGATAAACTCATCTTT. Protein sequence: CALGDHWGRYTDKLIF.

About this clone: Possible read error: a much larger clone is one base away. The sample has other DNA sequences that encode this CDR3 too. The CDR3 DNA is TGTGCCTGTGACACGAGACTGGGATCCCATCTCTCCTGGGACACCCGACAGATGTTTTTC. Translating gives CACDTRLGSHLSWDTRQMFF. V gene TRDV2 combines with J gene TRDJ3, with D possibly matching TRDD3 (6 bases). Trimming pared 1 base from V and 0 bases from J, leaving 18 bases between. The V gene's germline CDR1 is GEAIGNYY and CDR2 EKD. This CDR3 has 20 amino acids.

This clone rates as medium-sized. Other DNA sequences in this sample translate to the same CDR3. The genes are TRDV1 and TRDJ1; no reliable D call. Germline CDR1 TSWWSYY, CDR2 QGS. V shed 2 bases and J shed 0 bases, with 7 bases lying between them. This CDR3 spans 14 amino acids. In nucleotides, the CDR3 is TGTGCTCTTGGGGAAGGCGTGTACACCGATAAACTCATCTTT. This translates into CALGEGVYTDKLIF.